This T cell receptor beta chain was sequenced for a study of regulatory T cells in long-lasting Graves disease. Germline CDR1 SGHDT, CDR2 YYEEEE. V was clipped by 7 bases and J by 2 bases, with 12 bases between them. CDR3 size: 13 residues. The table lists this clonotype with a count of one. The CDR3 carries no conserved terminal phenylalanine or tryptophan, so it likely arises from a read error. Time point denoted: newly diagnosed GD, antithyroid drugs for less than 3 months. PBMC RNA was the source of the TCR library. Peripheral blood, around 9.9 milliliters per patient, was collected in EDTA tubes. Construction of the TCR beta libraries employed iRepertoire HTBI primers in conjunction with Arm-PCR of CDR3 regions. Each CDR3 protein gets one entry after TCRdb re-called the multiplex PCR reads with MiXCR. The data contain some 250,000 distinct CDR3 sequences, 15% to 20% of them singletons. Separately, the same data were catalogued under a study of T cells in Graves' hyperthyroidism and ophthalmopathy.

This TCR was recovered from a woman in her thirties with Graves disease. The chain uses TRBV5-6 and TRBJ2-5; D might be TRBD2 (6 bases). The sequencing here drew on peripheral blood mononuclear cells (PBMCs), taken at new diagnosis, from a patient treated with antithyroid drugs. As DNA, the CDR3 is TGTGCCAGCTCCCGCGGGGTGCAAGAGACCCAGTACTTG. It codes for CASSRGVQETQYL.